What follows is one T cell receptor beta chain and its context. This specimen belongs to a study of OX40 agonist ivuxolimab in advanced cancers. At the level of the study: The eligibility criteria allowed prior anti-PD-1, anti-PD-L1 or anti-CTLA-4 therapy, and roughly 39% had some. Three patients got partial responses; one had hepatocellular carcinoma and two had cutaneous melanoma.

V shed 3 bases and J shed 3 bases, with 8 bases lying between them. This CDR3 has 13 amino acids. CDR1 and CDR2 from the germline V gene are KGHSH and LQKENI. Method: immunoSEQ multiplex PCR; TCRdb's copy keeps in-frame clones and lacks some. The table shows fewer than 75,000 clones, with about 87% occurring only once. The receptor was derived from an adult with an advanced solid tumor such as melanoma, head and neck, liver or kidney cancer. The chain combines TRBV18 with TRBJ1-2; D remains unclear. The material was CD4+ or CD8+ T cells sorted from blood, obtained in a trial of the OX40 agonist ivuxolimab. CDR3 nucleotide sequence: TGTGCCAGCTCACCTCCTGGGCACTATGGCTACACCTTC. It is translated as CASSPPGHYGYTF.